This is a list of T cell receptor beta chains from one sample in a study of OX40 agonist ivuxolimab in advanced cancers. Only in-frame clones appear in the TCRdb table, and some are missing; sequencing was by immunoSEQ multiplex PCR. The sample includes approximately 70,000 clones, approximately 92% of them seen just once. Here the sequenced sample was CD4+ or CD8+ T cells sorted from blood, taken in a trial of the OX40 agonist ivuxolimab. All receptors derive from an adult with an advanced solid tumor such as melanoma, head and neck, liver or kidney cancer. Each CDR3 is given with its conserved first and last residue. A D gene is named only where the DNA matches it firmly. Rows give clone size only sometimes, using once, few, many, or a class for an expanded clone.

v_call	j_call	d_call	clone_size	cdr3_nt	cdr3_aa
TRBV6-5	TRBJ1-4	TRBD1	few	TGTGCCAGCAGTGCTTCCGGGACAGGGCGAGAAAAACTGTTTTTT	CASSASGTGREKLFF
TRBV28	TRBJ2-3	.	.	TGTGCCAGCAGTTCACTCGGACAAAGCACAGATACGCAGTATTTT	CASSSLGQSTDTQYF
TRBV19	TRBJ2-7	.	.	TGTGCCAGTTCCACAGCTAGCGCACTTTCCTACGAGCAGTACTTC	CASSTASALSYEQYF
TRBV11-2	TRBJ2-3	.	.	TGTGCCAGCAGCTTAAGTGGGAGCACAGATACGCAGTATTTT	CASSLSGSTDTQYF
TRBV6-5	TRBJ2-7	TRBD2	.	TGTGCCAGCAGTTACTCGACGGGAGGGCCTTACGAGCAGTACTTC	CASSYSTGGPYEQYF
TRBV6-6	TRBJ2-1	.	.	TGTGCCAGCAGTACGGACTTCCTAACTTACAATGAGCAGTTCTTC	CASSTDFLTYNEQFF
TRBV11-3	TRBJ2-7	TRBD2	.	TGTGCCAGCAGCGTCGGGACTAGCGGGAGCGTCTACGAGCAGTACTTC	CASSVGTSGSVYEQYF
TRBV2	TRBJ2-5	.	once	TGTGCCAGCAGGGTAGGGGAGACCCAGTACTTC	CASRVGETQYF
TRBV5-6	TRBJ2-5	TRBD2	once	TGTGCCAGCAGCTTGGTGGCTAGCGGCCAAGAGACCCAGTACTTC	CASSLVASGQETQYF
TRBV12-5	TRBJ2-2	.	.	TGTGCTAGCAAAAAGGAGGGGGAGCTGTTTTTT	CASKKEGELFF
TRBV5-4	TRBJ2-1	.	.	TGTGCCAGCAGCTTGGCTGGGGGGCTAGTTCGGAGGTACTACAATGAGCAGTTCTTC	CASSLAGGLVRRYYNEQFF
TRBV7-3	TRBJ1-3	.	.	TGTGCCAGCAGCTCGGGAGGCTCTGGAAACACCATATATTTT	CASSSGGSGNTIYF
TRBV29-1	TRBJ2-7	TRBD1	.	TGCAGCCCTCCCCTGGGGCAGGGGGCTTACGAGCAGTACTTC	CSPPLGQGAYEQYF
TRBV28	TRBJ2-5	.	.	TGTGCCAGCAGTTTTTACAGGGTGAGAGAGACCCAGTACTTC	CASSFYRVRETQYF
TRBV11-1	TRBJ2-1	TRBD2	few	TGTGCCAGCAGCTCCCTAGCGGGGACTTCCTACAATGAGCAGTTCTTC	CASSSLAGTSYNEQFF
TRBV19	TRBJ2-3	TRBD2	.	TGTGCCAGTAGTTTCAGGACTAGCGGCGACGTTAATACGCAGTATTTT	CASSFRTSGDVNTQYF
TRBV15	TRBJ2-5	TRBD2	.	TGTGCCACCAGCAGAGTTGCGGGAGTCGAGACCCAGTACTTC	CATSRVAGVETQYF
TRBV10-3	TRBJ2-1	.	.	TGTGCCATCAGTGAGACAGGGTACAATGAGCAGTTCTTC	CAISETGYNEQFF
TRBV15	TRBJ1-2	.	.	TGTGCCACCAGCAGATACACAGATCTCTATGGCTACACCTTC	CATSRYTDLYGYTF
TRBV5-1	TRBJ2-1	TRBD2	.	TGCGCCAGCAGCGCAGGGACTAGCGTATACAATGAGCAGTTCTTC	CASSAGTSVYNEQFF
TRBV11-3	TRBJ2-7	.	.	TGTGCCAGCAGCCCTGGCGCCGTCTCCTACGAGCAGTACTTC	CASSPGAVSYEQYF
TRBV28	TRBJ2-3	.	.	TGTGCCAGCAGTCACTCTAGTGGGGGCACAGATACGCAGTATTTT	CASSHSSGGTDTQYF
TRBV15	TRBJ2-7	.	.	TGTGCCACCAGCAGGGGGTTCTCCTACGAGCAGTACTTC	CATSRGFSYEQYF
TRBV7-8	TRBJ2-7	.	.	TGTGCCAGCAGCTCTATCCCTGGACGGTTTAGTTCCTCCTACGAGCAGTACTTC	CASSSIPGRFSSSYEQYF
TRBV21-1	TRBJ2-2	.	.	TGTGCCAGTTACCCCACCCGGACAGGGAGGACCGGGGAGCTGTTTTTT	CASYPTRTGRTGELFF
TRBV7-2	TRBJ2-7	.	.	TGTGCCAGCACCCCGGAACCCCGGCGCTCCTACGAGCAGTACTTC	CASTPEPRRSYEQYF
TRBV5-6	TRBJ2-1	TRBD2	.	TGTGCCAGCAGCTTGGAAGGACTAGCGATTGATGAGCAGTTCTTC	CASSLEGLAIDEQFF
TRBV11-2	TRBJ2-1	TRBD2	.	TGTGCCAGCAGCTTGCGACTAGCGGGAGTATTATCCTACAATGAGCAGTTCTTC	CASSLRLAGVLSYNEQFF
TRBV7-9	TRBJ2-3	.	.	TGTGCCAGCAGCTCTAGACAGGTCACAGATACGCAGTATTTT	CASSSRQVTDTQYF
TRBV30	TRBJ2-3	.	.	TGTGCCTGGAGTGTAACGGCGGGCCCCGATACGCAGTATTTT	CAWSVTAGPDTQYF
TRBV2	TRBJ1-5	TRBD1	.	TGTGCCAGCAGTGGGACAGGACTCAATCAGCCCCAGCATTTT	CASSGTGLNQPQHF
TRBV7-3	TRBJ2-3	TRBD2	.	TGTGCCAGCAGCCGGGGACTAGCGGGATTTACAGATACGCAGTATTTT	CASSRGLAGFTDTQYF
TRBV6-4	TRBJ1-5	.	few	TGTGCCAGCAGCCCCGAGGTCGATCAGCCCCAGCATTTT	CASSPEVDQPQHF
TRBV9	TRBJ2-3	TRBD2	.	TGTGCCAGCAGCCCAGACGGGAGGGATACGCAGTATTTT	CASSPDGRDTQYF
TRBV5-1	TRBJ2-1	TRBD2	.	TGCGCCAGCAGCTTGGTGGCGACTAGCGTACACAATGAGCAGTTCTTC	CASSLVATSVHNEQFF
TRBV18	TRBJ1-2	.	.	TGTGCCAGCTCACCACGGGACTACTATGGCTACACCTTC	CASSPRDYYGYTF
TRBV5-1	TRBJ2-7	TRBD2	.	TGCGCCAGCAGCTCTCCCTCCGGGACTAGGAATGAGCAGTACTTC	CASSSPSGTRNEQYF
TRBV6-1	TRBJ1-1	TRBD1	.	TGTGCCAGCAGTGCACAGGGGGCCCGCGGGAACACTGAAGCTTTCTTT	CASSAQGARGNTEAFF
TRBV18	TRBJ2-7	TRBD1	.	TGTGCCAGCTCGCCGCCGGGACAGGGGGTCTACGAGCAGTACTTC	CASSPPGQGVYEQYF
TRBV29-1	TRBJ1-2	.	.	TGCAGCGTTGTACTCAACTATGGCTACACCTTC	CSVVLNYGYTF
TRBV6-5	TRBJ1-2	.	.	TGTGCCAGCAGACTTAGTCAGACACCTAACTATGGCTACACCTTC	CASRLSQTPNYGYTF
TRBV4-2	TRBJ2-1	TRBD2	.	TGTGCCAGCAGCCCTATATTCCGACTAGCGGGGGCTGACTACAATGAGCAGTTCTTC	CASSPIFRLAGADYNEQFF
TRBV14	TRBJ2-1	TRBD2	.	TGTGCCAGCAGCCAGGCTAGCGGGAGGTACAATGAGCAGTTCTTC	CASSQASGRYNEQFF
TRBV29-1	TRBJ2-7	TRBD1	.	TGCAGCGTTCAGACGGGGACAGGGATCCCCTACGAGCAGTACTTC	CSVQTGTGIPYEQYF
TRBV7-6	TRBJ2-1	.	.	TGTGCCAGCAGCTCTATCGGTCTTAATGAGCAGTTCTTC	CASSSIGLNEQFF